Below are 6 T cell receptor beta chains sequenced from a single sample in a study of patients and donors after allogeneic stem cell transplantation. TCRdb reprocessed the RT-PCR reads with MiXCR, giving one entry per CDR3 protein. The table records tens of thousands of distinct CDR3 sequences, approximately 8.8% of them present only once. Specimen: blood, either unsorted or a sorted T cell fraction (not recorded which). The receptors stem from a human donor who was either an allogeneic HSCT recipient or a stem cell or donor lymphocyte infusion donor (not recorded which). It is not recorded whose cells these are; they may come from a transplant donor.

This clonotype was seen many times. CDR3 sequence: CASSQIGPSGRHVRYEQYF. The DNA for the CDR3 is TGTGCCAGCAGCCAAATAGGTCCTAGCGGGAGGCACGTACGATACGAGCAGTACTTC. This chain connects TRBV7-8 to TRBJ2-7; 11 bases agree with TRBD2. The CDR3 extends over 19 amino acids. The ends lost 5 bases at V and 4 bases at J; junction bases unmatched: 19. Germline CDR1 is SGHVS and CDR2 is FQNEAQ.

This clonotype was counted between two and nine times. The chain recombines TRBV10-3 with TRBJ2-7; 10 bases fit TRBD1. This CDR3 is built from 14 residues. From germline, CDR1 is ENHRY and CDR2 SYGVKD. J gave up 3 bases and V 5 bases, and 4 bases lay outside the gene matches. CDR3 nucleotides: TGTGCCATCAGTCGACAGGGGGCGGTCTACGAGCAGTACTTC. Translation: CAISRQGAVYEQYF.

This clonotype was recorded a few times. V usage is TRBV2 and J usage is TRBJ1-5; no reliable D call. This CDR3 region has 13 residues. V lost 4 bases and J 8 bases, leaving 12 bases between the germline ends. Germline assignment: CDR1 SNHLY and CDR2 FYNNEI. The DNA of the CDR3 is TGTGCCAGCAGTGGACGCCAGGTGGAGCCCCAGCATTTT. This gives the protein CASSGRQVEPQHF.

This clonotype was picked up many times. The chain carries TRBV6-5 and TRBJ1-4; possible D gene TRBD1, 5 bases. The CDR3 is 14 residues long. V was clipped by 2 bases and J by 6 bases, with 10 bases between them. Germline CDR1 reads MNHEY; CDR2 reads SVGAGI. CDR3 DNA sequence: TGTGCCAGCAGTTACGGGGGGGTGGATGAAAAACTGTTTTTT. Translation: CASSYGGVDEKLFF.

The rearrangement links TRBV7-9 to TRBJ2-1; D is uncertain. The V and J ends lost 1 base and 5 bases respectively, with 3 bases between them. Germline V gene sequence: CDR1 SEHNR, CDR2 FQNEAQ (reference sequence). The CDR3 spans 12 residues. For the CDR3, the DNA is TGTGCCAGCAGCTTAGTCAACAATGAGCAGTTCTTC. This gives the protein CASSLVNNEQFF.

This clonotype was seen more than once but under ten times. DNA for the CDR3: TGTGCCACCAGCAAACCGACAGGGACCAACACTGAAGCTTTCTTT. Amino acid sequence: CATSKPTGTNTEAFF. The chain combines TRBV15 with TRBJ1-1, with TRBD1 matching over 7 bases. V gave up 4 bases and J gave up 2 bases; unmatched junction bases: 7. CDR1 is LNHNV and CDR2 is YYDKDF in the germline V gene (reference sequence). This CDR3 is 15 amino acids long.